This TCR beta chain comes out of a study of Ad26.COV2.S vaccination and SARS-CoV-2 variants. Study summary: A participant enrolled in the COV1001 Ad26.COV2.S trial arm provided the sample. Ad26.COV2.S given intramuscularly, once or twice 56 days apart.

As concerns this clone: What it binds is not known.

Study observations and caveats: Vaccine and placebo recipients had comparable breadth of non-spike TCRs.

Method: immunoSEQ multiplex PCR; TCRdb's copy keeps in-frame clones and lacks some. The table has 440,000 or so clones, over 80% seen once. As to treatment: over 15 received Ad26.COV2.S at low or high dose, single or two shots; roughly five received placebo; per-sample allocation not given. The samples date from day 63 after the first vaccine or placebo injection. Boston hosted the donor, who was an adult aged 18-55 years. Germline V CDR1 and CDR2: ENHRY, SYGVKD. CDR3 length: 14 amino acids. Trimming pared 3 bases from V and 4 bases from J, leaving 12 bases between. The sequence was obtained from a person aged 18-65 years who received the Ad26.COV2.S COVID-19 vaccine or a placebo. Here the sequenced sample was peripheral blood, taken in a trial of Ad26.COV2.S vaccine versus placebo. V is TRBV10-3 and J is TRBJ1-2; no clear D gene. Here the CDR3 DNA reads TGTGCCATCAGTGATGGGCACCCCATCTATGGCTACACCTTC. It specifies CAISDGHPIYGYTF.